This TCR beta chain emerged from a study of blood T cell repertoires in COVID-19. Study-wide context: Acute-phase and convalescent COVID-19 samples originated in the United States, Italy and Spain.

The CDR3 consists of 13 residues. The V gene's germline CDR1 is SGDLS and CDR2 YYNGEE. V was pared by 0 bases and J by 7 bases, with 8 bases between. Study processing details: Reference gene primer amplification gave nucleated cell count estimates. Profiled with immunoSEQ multiplex PCR; TCRdb holds only in-frame clones, not every one. The DNA was the basis for D and trimming; V, J and clone size are from that table. Here the sample spans roughly 500,000 clones, 88% being singletons. This TCR came from a woman between 40 and 50 years old who had recovered from COVID-19. Sequencing was done on a sample of PBMCs or T cells enriched from blood (not recorded which). The chain combines TRBV9 with TRBJ1-5; D ambiguous. This CDR3 reads CASSVVEGQPQHF. CDR3 nucleotides: TGTGCCAGCAGCGTAGTCGAGGGCCAGCCCCAGCATTTT.